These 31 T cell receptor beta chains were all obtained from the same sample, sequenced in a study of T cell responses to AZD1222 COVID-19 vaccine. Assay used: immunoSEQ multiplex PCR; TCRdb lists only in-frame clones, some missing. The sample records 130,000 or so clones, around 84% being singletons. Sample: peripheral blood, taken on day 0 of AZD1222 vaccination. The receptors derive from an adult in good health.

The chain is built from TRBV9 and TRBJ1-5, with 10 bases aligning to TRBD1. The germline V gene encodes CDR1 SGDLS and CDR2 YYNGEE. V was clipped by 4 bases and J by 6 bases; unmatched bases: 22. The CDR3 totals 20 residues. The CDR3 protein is CASSPYPGTGEEYGGQPQHF. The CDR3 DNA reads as TGTGCCAGCAGCCCATACCCGGGGACAGGGGAGGAATATGGCGGTCAGCCCCAGCATTTT.

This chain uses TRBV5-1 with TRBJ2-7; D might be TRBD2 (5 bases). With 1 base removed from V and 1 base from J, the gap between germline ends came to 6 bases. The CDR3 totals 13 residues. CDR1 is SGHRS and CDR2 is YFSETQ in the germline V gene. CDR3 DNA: TGCGCCAGCAGCTTGCGGGGATCCTACGAGCAGTACTTC. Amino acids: CASSLRGSYEQYF.

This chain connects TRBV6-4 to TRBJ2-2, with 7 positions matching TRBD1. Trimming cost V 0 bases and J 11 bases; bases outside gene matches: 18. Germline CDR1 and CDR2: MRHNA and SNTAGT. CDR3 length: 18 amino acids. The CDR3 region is CASSDSRWTGNSPGELFF. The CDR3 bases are TGTGCCAGCAGTGACTCCCGATGGACAGGTAATTCACCGGGTGAGCTGTTTTTT.

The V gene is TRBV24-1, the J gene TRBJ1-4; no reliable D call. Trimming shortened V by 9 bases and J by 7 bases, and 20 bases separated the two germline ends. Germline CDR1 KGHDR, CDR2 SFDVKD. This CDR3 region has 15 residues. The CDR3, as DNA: TGTGCCACCTCTACGGGCGGAGGTGCGGGTGAAAAACTGTTTTTT. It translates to CATSTGGGAGEKLFF.

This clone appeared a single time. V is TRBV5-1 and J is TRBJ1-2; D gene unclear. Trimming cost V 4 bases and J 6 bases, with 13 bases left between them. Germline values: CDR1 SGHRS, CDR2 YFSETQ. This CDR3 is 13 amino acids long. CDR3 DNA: TGCGCCAGCAGCCAGAACGACTTAGATGGCTACACCTTC. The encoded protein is CASSQNDLDGYTF.

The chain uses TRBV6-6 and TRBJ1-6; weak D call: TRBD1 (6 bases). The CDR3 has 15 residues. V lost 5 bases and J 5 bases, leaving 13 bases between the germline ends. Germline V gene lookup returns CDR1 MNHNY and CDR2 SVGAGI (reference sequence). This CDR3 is CASSAGRGDNSPLHF. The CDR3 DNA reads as TGTGCCAGCAGTGCCGGCAGGGGAGATAATTCACCCCTCCACTTT.

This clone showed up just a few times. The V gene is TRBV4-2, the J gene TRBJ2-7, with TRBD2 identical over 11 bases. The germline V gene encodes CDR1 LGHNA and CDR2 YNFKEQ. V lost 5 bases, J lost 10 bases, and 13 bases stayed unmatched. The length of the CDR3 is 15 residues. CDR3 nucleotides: TGTGCCAGCAGCATCCCCGGGACTAGCGGTGCCCTTCAGTACTTC. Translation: CASSIPGTSGALQYF.

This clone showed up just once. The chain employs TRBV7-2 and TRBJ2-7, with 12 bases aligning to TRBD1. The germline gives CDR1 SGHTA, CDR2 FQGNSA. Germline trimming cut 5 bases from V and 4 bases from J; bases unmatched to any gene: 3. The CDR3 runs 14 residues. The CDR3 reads CASSRDRGLYEQYF. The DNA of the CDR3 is TGTGCCAGCAGCCGGGACAGGGGGCTATACGAGCAGTACTTC. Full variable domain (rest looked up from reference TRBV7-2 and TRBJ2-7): GAGVSQSPSNKVTEKGKDVELRCDPISGHTALYWYRQSLGQGLEFLIYFQGNSAPDKSGLPSDRFSAERTGGSVSTLTIQRTQQEDSAVYLCASSRDRGLYEQYFGPGTRLTVT.

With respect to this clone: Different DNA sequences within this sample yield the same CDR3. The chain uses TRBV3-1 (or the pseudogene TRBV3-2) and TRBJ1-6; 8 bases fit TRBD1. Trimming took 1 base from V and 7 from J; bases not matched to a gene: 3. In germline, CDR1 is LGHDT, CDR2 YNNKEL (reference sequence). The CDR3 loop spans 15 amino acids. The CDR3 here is CASSQGRTGNSPLHF. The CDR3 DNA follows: TGTGCCAGCAGCCAAGGTCGGACAGGGAATTCACCCCTCCACTTT.

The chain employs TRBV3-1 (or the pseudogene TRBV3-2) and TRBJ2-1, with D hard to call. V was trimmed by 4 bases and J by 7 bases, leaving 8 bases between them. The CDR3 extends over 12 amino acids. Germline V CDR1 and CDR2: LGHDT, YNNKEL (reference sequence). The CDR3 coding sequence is TGTGCCAGCAGCCCTGACCTAAATGAGCAGTTCTTC. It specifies CASSPDLNEQFF.

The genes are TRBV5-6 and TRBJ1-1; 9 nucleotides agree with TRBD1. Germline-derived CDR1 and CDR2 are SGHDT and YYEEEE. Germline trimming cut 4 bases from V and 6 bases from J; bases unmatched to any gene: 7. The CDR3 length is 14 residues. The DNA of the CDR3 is TGTGCCAGCAGCAAGAACAGGGGGCTCGCTGAAGCTTTCTTT. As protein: CASSKNRGLAEAFF.

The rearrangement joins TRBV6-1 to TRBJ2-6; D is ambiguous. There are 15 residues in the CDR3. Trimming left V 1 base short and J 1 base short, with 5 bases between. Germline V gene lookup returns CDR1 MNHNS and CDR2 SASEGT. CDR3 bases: TGTGCCAGCAGTGAAGTAGGGTCTGGGGCCAACGTCCTGACTTTC. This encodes CASSEVGSGANVLTF.

CDR3 residues: CASSLGGKAFF. The CDR3 nucleotides read TGTGCCAGCAGTTTAGGGGGTAAAGCTTTCTTT. This chain links TRBV12-3 or TRBV12-4 with TRBJ1-1, with D unclear. The CDR3 length is 11 residues. V lost 1 base to trimming and J lost 9 bases, with 6 bases between them.

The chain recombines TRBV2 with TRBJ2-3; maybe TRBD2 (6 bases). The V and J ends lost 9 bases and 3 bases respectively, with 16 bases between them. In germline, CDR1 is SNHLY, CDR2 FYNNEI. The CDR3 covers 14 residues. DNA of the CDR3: TGTGCCAGGGGATCCGGGACTGGAACAGATACGCAGTATTTT. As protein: CARGSGTGTDTQYF.

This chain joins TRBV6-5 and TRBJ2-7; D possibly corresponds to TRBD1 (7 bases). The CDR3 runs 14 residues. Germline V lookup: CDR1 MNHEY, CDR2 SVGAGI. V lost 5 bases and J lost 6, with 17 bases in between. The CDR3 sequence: CASSRTKRTGEQYF. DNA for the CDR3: TGTGCCAGCAGTCGGACTAAGAGGACAGGCGAGCAGTACTTC.

The CDR3 bases are TGTGCCATCAGTGGGACAGGGACTGAAGCTTTCTTT. Its translation: CAISGTGTEAFF. The chain combines TRBV10-3 with TRBJ1-1; 8 positions match TRBD1. Germline V gives CDR1 ENHRY, CDR2 SYGVKD. J was trimmed by 5 bases and V by 4 bases; bases with no gene match: 0. This CDR3 contains 12 residues.

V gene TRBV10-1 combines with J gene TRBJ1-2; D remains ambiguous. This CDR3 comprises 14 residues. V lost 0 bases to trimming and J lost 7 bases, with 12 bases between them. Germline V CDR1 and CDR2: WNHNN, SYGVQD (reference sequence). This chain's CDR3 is CASSESRFAGGYTF. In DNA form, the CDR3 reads TGCGCCAGCAGTGAGTCGAGGTTCGCCGGTGGCTACACCTTC.

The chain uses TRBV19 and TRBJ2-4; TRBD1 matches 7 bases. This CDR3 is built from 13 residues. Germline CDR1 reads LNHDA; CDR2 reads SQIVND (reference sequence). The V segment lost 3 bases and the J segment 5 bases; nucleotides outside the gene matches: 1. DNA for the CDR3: TGTGCCAGTAGTATCCAGGGGGAAAACATTCAGTACTTC. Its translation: CASSIQGENIQYF. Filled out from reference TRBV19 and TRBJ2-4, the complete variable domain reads DGGITQSPKYLFRKEGQNVTLSCEQNLNHDAMYWYRQDPGQGLRLIYYSQIVNDFQKGDIAEGYSVSREKKESFPLTVTSAQKNPTAFYLCASSIQGENIQYFGAGTRLSVL.

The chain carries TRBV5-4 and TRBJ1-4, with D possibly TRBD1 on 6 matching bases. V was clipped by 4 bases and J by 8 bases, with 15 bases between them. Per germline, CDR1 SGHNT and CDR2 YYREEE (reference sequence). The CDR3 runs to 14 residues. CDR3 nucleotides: TGTGCCAGCAGCAGACAGGAGGCACGCGAAAAACTGTTTTTT. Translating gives CASSRQEAREKLFF.

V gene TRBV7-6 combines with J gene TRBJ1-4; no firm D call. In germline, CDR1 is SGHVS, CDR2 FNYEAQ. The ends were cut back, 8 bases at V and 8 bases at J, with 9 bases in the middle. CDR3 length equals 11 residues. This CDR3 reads CASRAREKLFF. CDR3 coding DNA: TGTGCCAGCCGGGCGCGAGAAAAACTGTTTTTT.

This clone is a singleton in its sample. The CDR3 is CASSYSPDDRGLYEQYF. The CDR3 coding sequence is TGTGCCAGCAGTTACTCTCCTGATGACAGGGGGCTCTACGAGCAGTACTTC. This rearrangement joins TRBV6-2 or TRBV6-3 to TRBJ2-7; the match to TRBD1 covers 10 bases. Germline-derived CDR1 and CDR2 are MNHEY and SVGEGT. The V and J ends lost 0 bases and 3 bases, in that order; junction bases with no gene match: 8. The CDR3 consists of 17 residues.

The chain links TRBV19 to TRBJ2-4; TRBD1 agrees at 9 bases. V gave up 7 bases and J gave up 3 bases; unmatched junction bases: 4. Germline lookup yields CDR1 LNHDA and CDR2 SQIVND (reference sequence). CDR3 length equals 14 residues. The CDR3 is CASTGDRDKNIQYF. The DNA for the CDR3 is TGTGCCAGTACCGGGGACAGGGACAAAAACATTCAGTACTTC.

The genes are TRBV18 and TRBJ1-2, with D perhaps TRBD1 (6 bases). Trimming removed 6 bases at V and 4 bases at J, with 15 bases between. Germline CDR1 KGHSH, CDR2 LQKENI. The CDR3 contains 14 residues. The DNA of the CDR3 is TGTGCCAGCTCGCTCGGGGACATAGGCTATGGCTACACCTTC. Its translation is CASSLGDIGYGYTF.

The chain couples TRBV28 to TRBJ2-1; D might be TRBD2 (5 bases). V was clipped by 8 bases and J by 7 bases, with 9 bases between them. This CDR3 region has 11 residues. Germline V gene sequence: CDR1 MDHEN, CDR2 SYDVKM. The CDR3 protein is CASYRGNEQFF. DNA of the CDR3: TGTGCCAGCTATAGAGGGAATGAGCAGTTCTTC.

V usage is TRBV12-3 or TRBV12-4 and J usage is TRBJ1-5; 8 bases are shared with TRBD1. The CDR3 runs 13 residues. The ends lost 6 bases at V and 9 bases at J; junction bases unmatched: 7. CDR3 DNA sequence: TGTGCCAGCAGCCAGACAGGGGCTTCGCCCCAGCATTTT. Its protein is CASSQTGASPQHF.

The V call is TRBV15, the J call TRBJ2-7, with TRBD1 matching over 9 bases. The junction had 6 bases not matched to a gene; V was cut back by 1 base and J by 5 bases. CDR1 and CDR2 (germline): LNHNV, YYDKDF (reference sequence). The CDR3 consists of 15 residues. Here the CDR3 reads CATSRAGQGTDEQYF. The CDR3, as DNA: TGTGCCACCAGCAGAGCGGGACAGGGTACCGACGAGCAGTACTTC.

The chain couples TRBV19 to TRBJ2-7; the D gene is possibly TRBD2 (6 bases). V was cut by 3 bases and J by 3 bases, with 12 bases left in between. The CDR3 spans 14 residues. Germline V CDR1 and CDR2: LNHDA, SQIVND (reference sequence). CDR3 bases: TGTGCCAGTAGTATGTCCGTGGGGGGCTACGAGCAGTACTTC. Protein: CASSMSVGGYEQYF.

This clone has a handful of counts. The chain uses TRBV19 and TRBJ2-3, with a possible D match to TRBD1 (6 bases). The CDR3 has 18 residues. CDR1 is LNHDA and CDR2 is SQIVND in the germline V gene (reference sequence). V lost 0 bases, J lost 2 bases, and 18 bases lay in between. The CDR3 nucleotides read TGTGCCAGTAGTATAGATACCCCATCCCAGGGGAACACAGATACGCAGTATTTT. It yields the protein CASSIDTPSQGNTDTQYF.

The CDR3 region has the DNA TGTGCCAGCAGCTTCGAAGGGTCGAGCAATCAGCCCCAGCATTTT. Residues: CASSFEGSSNQPQHF. J is TRBJ1-5 and V is TRBV7-2; D remains ambiguous. The CDR3 sequence is 15 residues long. The germline V and J ends were trimmed by 3 bases and 1 base, with 10 bases remaining between them. Germline lookup yields CDR1 SGHTA and CDR2 FQGNSA.

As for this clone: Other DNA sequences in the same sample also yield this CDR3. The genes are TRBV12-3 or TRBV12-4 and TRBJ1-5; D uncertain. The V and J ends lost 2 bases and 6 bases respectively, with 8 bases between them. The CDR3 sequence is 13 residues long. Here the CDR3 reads CASSLIEGQPQHF. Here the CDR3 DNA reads TGTGCCAGCAGTTTAATTGAAGGTCAGCCCCAGCATTTT.

The DNA of the CDR3 is TGCGCCAGCAGCCAGGTTTCGTTAGGGGGTGGCTACACCTTC. It codes for CASSQVSLGGGYTF. The chain has TRBV4-3 and TRBJ1-2; possibly TRBD1 for D (6 bases). Trimming stripped 3 bases from V and 7 bases from J, with 15 bases between. The CDR3 has 14 residues. The germline CDR1 and CDR2 sequences are LGHNA and YSLEER.